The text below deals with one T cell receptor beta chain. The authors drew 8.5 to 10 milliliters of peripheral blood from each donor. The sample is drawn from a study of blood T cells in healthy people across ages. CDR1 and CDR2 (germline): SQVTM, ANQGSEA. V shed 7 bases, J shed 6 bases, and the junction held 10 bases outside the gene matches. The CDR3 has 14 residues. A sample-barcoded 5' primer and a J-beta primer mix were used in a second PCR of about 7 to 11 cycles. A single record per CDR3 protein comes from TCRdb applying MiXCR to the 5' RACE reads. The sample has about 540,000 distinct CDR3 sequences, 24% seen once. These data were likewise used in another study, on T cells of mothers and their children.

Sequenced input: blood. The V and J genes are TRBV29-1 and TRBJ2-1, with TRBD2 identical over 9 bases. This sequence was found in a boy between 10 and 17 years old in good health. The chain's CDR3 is CSASGASGVNEQFF. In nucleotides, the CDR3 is TGCAGCGCCTCGGGGGCTAGCGGGGTCAATGAGCAGTTCTTC.